This TCR beta chain was recovered during a study of Ad26.COV2.S vaccination and SARS-CoV-2 variants. Study-wide background: Into the muscle, Ad26.COV2.S was dosed once or twice, 56 days apart.

Treatment indicated: around 19 received Ad26.COV2.S at low or high dose, single or two shots; a few received placebo; per-sample allocation not given. Sample collection was performed on day 63 after the first vaccine or placebo injection. A Boston donor was an adult aged 18-55 years. In the vaccine, an Ad26 vector expressed the SARS-CoV-2 spike of the Wuhan strain. Whole-study findings and limits: Vaccine recipients surpassed placebo recipients in spike-specific TCR breadth.

The table came from immunoSEQ multiplex PCR; TCRdb's copy has only in-frame clones and leaves some out. The sample consists of 350,000 to 400,000 clones, 70% to 90% of them appearing once. The V and J ends lost 5 bases and 7 bases respectively, with 20 bases between them. The CDR3 extends over 15 amino acids. Germline V gene data show CDR1 as MNHEY and CDR2 as SVGAGI. With respect to this clone: What it recognizes is unknown.

This chain connects TRBV6-5 to TRBJ1-1; D might be TRBD1 (5 bases). This receptor was identified in a person aged 18-65 years who received the Ad26.COV2.S COVID-19 vaccine or a placebo. The starting material was peripheral blood, obtained in a trial of Ad26.COV2.S vaccine versus placebo. In nucleotides, the CDR3 is TGTGCCAGCAGTCCCCACGACAGCGAGAGACTTGAAGCTTTCTTT. Its translation: CASSPHDSERLEAFF.